This TCR beta chain is from a study of blood T cell repertoires in COVID-19. At the level of the study: The study drew acute and convalescent COVID-19 samples from the United States, Italy and Spain. T cells, B-cell-depleted T cells, or PBMCs supplied cDNA or gDNA.

Authors' processing steps: Reference gene primer amplification gave nucleated cell count estimates. Profiling relied on immunoSEQ multiplex PCR, and the TCRdb table lists in-frame clones only, not all of them. The D gene and trimming were derived from the DNA, and the V and J assignments and clone size from that table. The repertoire has a few hundred thousand clones, roughly 80% of them found once; the top ten carry approximately 4%. Trimming removed 4 bases at V and 7 bases at J, with 18 bases between. The CDR3 runs to 16 residues. Germline-derived CDR1 and CDR2 are SGHRS and YFSETQ. This TCR was sampled from a man in his 60s with acute or convalescent COVID-19. This chain joins TRBV5-1 and TRBJ1-6; D may be TRBD1 (5 bases). The sequencing sample was made of peripheral blood. In nucleotides, the CDR3 is TGCGCCAGCAGCCTCCATTCGGGGGGGACCAATTCACCCCTCCACTTT. Amino acid sequence: CASSLHSGGTNSPLHF.